A selection of T cell receptor beta chains follows, all from one sample in a study of blood T cell repertoires in COVID-19. Sequencing was performed with immunoSEQ multiplex PCR; in TCRdb, only in-frame clones are kept and a portion is missing. The repertoire holds fewer than 200,000 clones, with approximately 89% as singletons. Input material: peripheral blood. These TCRs come from a woman in her sixties with acute or convalescent COVID-19. Both conserved end residues are part of each CDR3. A D gene is named only where the DNA matches it firmly. Only part of the rows carry a size: once, few, many, or a class if the clone is expanded.

size	V	D	J	DNA	CDR3
NA	TRBV18	NA	TRBJ2-5	TGTGCCAGCTCACCCGGAGGCCAAGAGACCCAGTACTTC	CASSPGGQETQYF
NA	TRBV28	TRBD1	TRBJ1-2	TGTGCCAGCAGGGCCGGGACAGACTATGGCTACACCTTC	CASRAGTDYGYTF
NA	TRBV4-2	TRBD1	TRBJ1-5	TGTGCCAGCAGCCAAGTTGACAGGGCCCATCAGCCCCAGCATTTT	CASSQVDRAHQPQHF
NA	TRBV5-1	TRBD1	TRBJ2-1	TGCGCCAGCAGCTCACAGGGGTTAAGCTCCTACAATGAGCAGTTCTTC	CASSSQGLSSYNEQFF
NA	TRBV18	TRBD2	TRBJ2-3	TGTGCCAGCTCACCAGGGGCTAGCGGGGCAGATACGCAGTATTTT	CASSPGASGADTQYF
NA	TRBV5-1	NA	TRBJ1-4	TGCGCCAGCAGCGCCTCAGGCTCGAGTCACGAAAAACTGTTTTTT	CASSASGSSHEKLFF
NA	TRBV5-1	NA	TRBJ1-4	TGCGCCAGCAGCGCCCAACATGGGAGGGGTGAAAAACTGTTTTTT	CASSAQHGRGEKLFF
NA	TRBV27	NA	TRBJ2-2	TGTGCCAGCAGTTCAGCCCCTCCAGGGACCGGGGAGCTGTTTTTT	CASSSAPPGTGELFF
NA	TRBV7-8	NA	TRBJ1-3	TGTGCCAGCAGCCTCACCCCAAAGAGCTCTGGAAACACCATATATTTT	CASSLTPKSSGNTIYF
NA	TRBV18	TRBD1	TRBJ1-5	TGTGCCAGCTCCCTGGGACAGGGAGACAATCAGCCCCAGCATTTT	CASSLGQGDNQPQHF
NA	TRBV6-1	NA	TRBJ1-5	TGTGCCAGCAGTGAAGCGGGGGCGGGCAATCAGCCCCAGCATTTT	CASSEAGAGNQPQHF
NA	TRBV15	NA	TRBJ1-5	TGTGCCACCAGCACTCAAGGGGGGCCCCAGCATTTT	CATSTQGGPQHF
NA	TRBV19	TRBD1	TRBJ1-5	TGTGCCAGTAGTGTAACAGGGGGGCCCCAGCATTTT	CASSVTGGPQHF
NA	TRBV24-1	NA	TRBJ2-1	TGTGCCACCAGTGAGTTGGGAGCCAGCAATGAGCAGTTCTTC	CATSELGASNEQFF
NA	TRBV28	TRBD2	TRBJ2-1	TGTGCCAGCAGACCGATGGGGCGGGAGCAGGGCAATGAGCAGTTCTTC	CASRPMGREQGNEQFF
NA	TRBV7-3	NA	TRBJ2-1	TGTGCCAGCAGCTTAGAGCCTAGTTACAATGAGCAGTTCTTC	CASSLEPSYNEQFF
NA	TRBV9	NA	TRBJ1-3	TGTGCCAGCAGCTCAGCGGGGGGAAACACCATATATTTT	CASSSAGGNTIYF
NA	TRBV7-9	TRBD2	TRBJ2-2	TGTGCCAGCAGCTTGCTAGCGGGTACCGGGGAGCTGTTTTTT	CASSLLAGTGELFF
NA	TRBV7-9	TRBD1	TRBJ1-2	TGTGCCAGCAGCCCAGAAGGGGGACAGGGGAACTATGGCTACACCTTC	CASSPEGGQGNYGYTF
NA	TRBV12-3/TRBV12-4	TRBD1	TRBJ2-2	TGTGCCAGCAGTATACAGGGGAGCGGGGAGCTGTTTTTT	CASSIQGSGELFF
NA	TRBV5-1	TRBD1	TRBJ2-7	TGCGCCAGCAGCACGACAGGGGGTTCCTACGAGCAGTACTTC	CASSTTGGSYEQYF
NA	TRBV11-2	TRBD2	TRBJ2-1	TGTGCCAGCAGCCAGCGGTCTAGCGGGAGCAATGAGCAGTTCTTC	CASSQRSSGSNEQFF
NA	TRBV5-1	TRBD2	TRBJ2-3	TGCGCCAGCAGCTCCAGCGGGGGAGCGGAGACGCAGTATTTT	CASSSSGGAETQYF
NA	TRBV27	TRBD1	TRBJ2-7	TGTGCCAGCCGAACCCGGGACAGATACTACGAGCAGTACTTC	CASRTRDRYYEQYF
NA	TRBV6-6	NA	TRBJ2-1	TGTGCCAGCAGCCTCGGGGGTGGGAGTAATGAGCAGTTCTTC	CASSLGGGSNEQFF
NA	TRBV28	NA	TRBJ2-1	TGTGCCAGCAGTTTAACAGGGCTGAGCTCCTACAATGAGCAGTTCTTC	CASSLTGLSSYNEQFF
few	TRBV14	NA	TRBJ2-1	TGTGCCAGCAGCCTACACTTTGGACTGGGCGAGCAGTTCTTC	CASSLHFGLGEQFF
NA	TRBV27	NA	TRBJ1-1	TGTGCCAGCAGAGGTACAGGGCCGACTGAAGCTTTCTTT	CASRGTGPTEAFF
NA	TRBV3-1/TRBV3-2	NA	TRBJ2-3	TGTGCCAGCAGCCAAGATTTCAGGGGTGGCGGCACAGATACGCAGTATTTT	CASSQDFRGGGTDTQYF
NA	TRBV5-4	TRBD1	TRBJ2-2	TGTGCCAGCAGCTTGGCGGCAGGGGGCAGCACCGGGGAGCTGTTTTTT	CASSLAAGGSTGELFF
NA	TRBV24-1	NA	TRBJ2-2	TGTACCACCAGTGATGCGGACAGGAACACCGGGGAGCTGTTTTTT	CTTSDADRNTGELFF
NA	TRBV4-2	NA	TRBJ1-2	TGTGCCAGCAGCGTGACGGGGTATGGCTACACCTTC	CASSVTGYGYTF
NA	TRBV5-8	NA	TRBJ2-3	TGTGCCAGCAGCAGGAGAACTTCCACAGATACGCAGTATTTT	CASSRRTSTDTQYF
NA	TRBV19	NA	TRBJ1-5	TGTGCCAGTAGATTAAAAGTAGATCAGCCCCAGCATTTT	CASRLKVDQPQHF
NA	TRBV25-1	TRBD1	TRBJ2-1	TGTGCCAGCAGCGTGGGACAGGGACCCTCCAATGAGCAGTTCTTC	CASSVGQGPSNEQFF
NA	TRBV28	NA	TRBJ2-7	TGTGCCAGCAGTTTGGGGACTTACTACGAGCAGTACTTC	CASSLGTYYEQYF
NA	TRBV29-1	TRBD1	TRBJ2-1	TGCAGCGTCTCGGGACAGTTCTACAATGAGCAGTTCTTC	CSVSGQFYNEQFF
NA	TRBV5-4	TRBD2	TRBJ2-3	TGTGCCAGCAGCAAAGGGACTAGCGGCACTTACACAGATACGCAGTATTTT	CASSKGTSGTYTDTQYF
NA	TRBV28	NA	TRBJ2-1	TGTGCCAGCAGTTCCAGTAGCGGTTTCTACAATGAGCAGTTCTTC	CASSSSSGFYNEQFF
NA	TRBV28	NA	TRBJ2-1	TGTGCCAGCAGTTTCCTAGCTGAGTCAAATCAGTTCTTC	CASSFLAESNQFF
once	TRBV5-1	TRBD1	TRBJ2-5	TGCGCCAGCAGCGGGGGACAGCCCCAAGAGACCCAGTACTTC	CASSGGQPQETQYF
NA	TRBV28	NA	TRBJ2-1	TGTGCCAGCGGGGGTCGGGGGTACAATGAGCAGTTCTTC	CASGGRGYNEQFF